What follows are 20 T cell receptor beta chains derived from one specimen sequenced in a study of T cell repertoires in cytomegalovirus infection. TCRdb ran MiXCR on the reads and lists one entry per CDR3 protein. The sample holds some 940,000 distinct CDR3 sequences, around 30% seen once. The antigens these receptors bind are not known. This specimen consisted of cultured CD8+ T cells from PBMCs, obtained from culture after CMV antigen stimulation. These receptors all stem from a human donor in good health (CMV status not recorded). Some clones in this sample may be carry-over from other donors' samples.

The genes are TRBV7-9 and TRBJ1-6; possible D gene TRBD1, 5 bases. There are 15 residues in the CDR3. The germline CDR1 and CDR2 sequences are SEHNR and FQNEAQ (reference sequence). CDR3 loop: CAFLESTEYNSPLHF. CDR3 nucleotide sequence: TGTGCGTTTTTGGAGTCGACAGAGTATAATTCACCCCTCCACTTT.

This sequence joins TRBV6-2 or TRBV6-3 and TRBJ1-3; 8 bases map to TRBD1. The V segment lost 2 bases and the J segment 4 bases; nucleotides outside the gene matches: 7. The CDR3 is 16 amino acids. The germline CDR1 and CDR2 sequences are MNHEY and SVGEGT. The DNA for the CDR3 is TGTGCCAGCAGTTACCCCGGACAGGGCGACGGAAACACCATATATTTT. It translates to CASSYPGQGDGNTIYF.

This rearrangement joins TRBV25-1 to TRBJ1-1; possible D gene TRBD1, 5 bases. Germline CDR1 is MGHDK and CDR2 is SYGVNS. The CDR3 extends over 16 amino acids. Trimming left V 5 bases short and J 5 bases short, with 21 bases between. CDR3 loop: CASSPGAGLIETEAFF. CDR3 nucleotide sequence: TGTGCCAGCAGTCCCGGGGCAGGGTTGATTGAGACTGAAGCTTTCTTT.

This clonotype was observed a handful of times. This chain uses TRBV6-1 with TRBJ2-7; D is uncertain. This CDR3 has 14 residues. The germline CDR1 and CDR2 sequences are MNHNS and SASEGT. Trimming took off 5 bases at V and 5 bases at J, with 16 bases between the two ends. Here the CDR3 reads CASSPRGRSDEQYV. For the CDR3, the DNA is TGTGCCAGCAGTCCCCGAGGCAGGTCGGACGAGCAGTACGTC.

The CDR3 sequence: CSVEGFGGQGGYEQYF. CDR3 nucleotides: TGCAGCGTTGAAGGATTTGGGGGTCAGGGGGGCTACGAGCAGTACTTC. J is TRBJ2-7 and V is TRBV29-1, with D perhaps TRBD1 (7 bases). The germline V and J ends were trimmed by 1 base and 3 bases, with 19 bases remaining between them. The germline V gene encodes CDR1 SQVTM and CDR2 ANQGSEA. The CDR3 extends over 16 amino acids.

V and J are TRBV10-3 and TRBJ1-6, with 7 nucleotides matching TRBD1. Germline loops: CDR1 ENHRY, CDR2 SYGVKD. The CDR3 is 15 residues long. Losses at the gene ends were 10 bases for V and 4 bases for J; bases not matched to a gene: 10. Written as DNA, the CDR3 is TGTGCCACCAGACCGAGACAGGGATATAATTCACCCCTCCACTTT. Translation gives CATRPRQGYNSPLHF.

The V gene is TRBV6-6, the J gene TRBJ2-3; D might be TRBD2 (5 bases). The V end was cut by 2 bases, the J end by 6 bases, with 30 bases between. The CDR3 covers 20 residues. Looked up from germline, CDR1 is MNHNY and CDR2 is SVGAGI (reference sequence). The CDR3 sequence: CASSYPTRALLDTASDTQYF. The CDR3, as DNA: TGTGCCAGCAGTTACCCCACGAGGGCGCTGCTAGACACAGCATCGGATACGCAGTATTTT.

V usage is TRBV27 and J usage is TRBJ1-1; 8 nucleotides agree with TRBD1. This CDR3 is built from 15 residues. Looked up from germline, CDR1 is MNHEY and CDR2 is SMNVEV (reference sequence). With 8 bases clipped from V and 5 bases from J, the junction kept 13 bases outside the gene matches. The CDR3 bases are TGTGCCAGCCGAATTTCAGGGGGCTGGGGGACTGAAGCTTTCTTT. Translating it yields CASRISGGWGTEAFF.

The rearrangement uses TRBV27 and TRBJ1-1; TRBD1 might be the D (6 bases). Germline V CDR1 and CDR2: MNHEY, SMNVEV (reference sequence). CDR3 length equals 13 residues. Trimming left V 3 bases short and J 4 bases short, with 9 bases between. CDR3 protein: CASSLGDTTEAFF. CDR3 nucleotide sequence: TGTGCCAGCAGTTTGGGGGACACCACTGAAGCTTTCTTT.

This clonotype was counted a few times. The chain recombines TRBV6-5 with TRBJ1-1, with 12 nucleotides matching TRBD1. The trim removed 2 bases at V and 5 bases at J, leaving 6 bases unmatched. CDR1 MNHEY and CDR2 SVGAGI come from the germline V gene. The CDR3 has 16 amino acids. CDR3 sequence (DNA): TGTGCCAGCAGTTACGGGACAGGGGGCTTCGGTACTGAAGCTTTCTTT. Translating gives CASSYGTGGFGTEAFF.

This rearrangement joins TRBV24-1 to TRBJ1-5; D remains unclear. V was cut by 2 bases and J by 5 bases, with 3 bases left in between. CDR1 and CDR2 (germline): KGHDR, SFDVKD. The CDR3 has 12 residues. DNA for the CDR3: TGTGCCACCAGTGATTCGGATCAGCCCCAGCATTTT. Residues: CATSDSDQPQHF.

The gene calls are TRBV6-1 and TRBJ2-7, with TRBD1 as a possible D gene (6 bases). The CDR3 has 14 amino acids. Looked up from germline, CDR1 is MNHNS and CDR2 is SASEGT. V lost 4 bases to trimming and J lost 3 bases, with 13 bases between them. The CDR3 is CASSGYRVDYEQYV. In nucleotides, the CDR3 is TGTGCCAGCAGTGGGTACAGGGTGGACTACGAGCAGTACGTC.

This chain connects TRBV4-3 to TRBJ2-3; D is unclear. Germline lookup yields CDR1 LGHNA and CDR2 YSLEER. CDR3 size: 17 residues. The V end lost 1 base, the J end lost 1 base, and 15 bases lay between the germline ends. This chain's CDR3 is CASSQGISPAGTDTQYF. Written as DNA, the CDR3 is TGCGCCAGCAGCCAAGGGATATCCCCGGCTGGCACAGATACGCAGTATTTT.

V gene TRBV27 combines with J gene TRBJ1-1, with D unresolved. V gave up 0 bases and J gave up 1 base, with 9 bases separating them. Germline CDR1 reads MNHEY; CDR2 reads SMNVEV (reference sequence). CDR3 length: 15 residues. The chain's CDR3 is CASSLSNAGNTEAFF. CDR3 bases: TGTGCCAGCAGTTTATCGAATGCGGGGAACACTGAAGCTTTCTTT.

This sequence joins TRBV7-9 and TRBJ1-1; unclear D gene. Germline V gives CDR1 SEHNR, CDR2 FQNEAQ (reference sequence). This CDR3 spans 15 amino acids. V dropped 5 bases and J dropped 0 bases, with 13 bases sitting between them. DNA of the CDR3: TGTGCCAGCAGCCGGCCGGACGGACTGAACACTGAAGCTTTCTTT. This codes for CASSRPDGLNTEAFF.

The chain couples TRBV7-9 to TRBJ2-2, with 8 bases lining up with TRBD2. Trimming removed 5 bases from V and 2 bases from J; junction bases left unmatched: 16. Germline loops: CDR1 SEHNR, CDR2 FQNEAQ (reference sequence). The CDR3 is 19 residues long. In nucleotides, the CDR3 is TGTGCCAGCAGCGCACCAGCGGGGGCCCTATCGGCTAACACCGGGGAGCTGTTTTTT. It codes for CASSAPAGALSANTGELFF.

The chain combines TRBV12-3 or TRBV12-4 with TRBJ2-3; tentatively, D is TRBD1 (5 bases). With 3 bases removed from V and 7 bases from J, the gap between germline ends came to 14 bases. The CDR3 has 14 amino acids. CDR3 protein: CASSLGPFGYTQYF. CDR3 coding DNA: TGTGCCAGCAGTTTGGGGCCCTTCGGGTATACGCAGTATTTT.

CDR3 loop: CASSIVLADTYEQYF. The CDR3 DNA reads as TGTGCCAGTAGTATAGTGCTAGCGGATACCTACGAGCAGTACTTC. This sequence joins TRBV19 and TRBJ2-7; 7 bases are shared with TRBD2. The CDR3 loop spans 15 amino acids. V was clipped by 1 base and J by 2 bases; unmatched bases: 5. Germline V gene lookup returns CDR1 LNHDA and CDR2 SQIVND (reference sequence).

The table lists this clonotype with a few counts. The chain combines TRBV2 with TRBJ1-2; D not resolved. The CDR3 totals 13 residues. Germline CDR1 and CDR2: SNHLY and FYNNEI. Trimming left V 11 bases short and J 1 base short, with 14 bases between. The CDR3 loop is CAAMSGGNYGYTF. DNA of the CDR3: TGTGCCGCGATGTCGGGCGGTAACTATGGCTACACCTTC. The full variable domain, in which reference TRBV2 and TRBJ1-2 provide the parts outside the CDR3, is EPEVTQTPSHQVTQMGQEVILRCVPISNHLYFYWYRQILGQKVEFLVSFYNNEISEKSEIFDDQFSVERPDGSNFTLKIRSTKLEDSAMYFCAAMSGGNYGYTFGSGTRLTVV.

The table lists this clonotype with a count of one. The rearrangement joins TRBV19 to TRBJ2-7, with D perhaps given as TRBD1 or TRBD2 (5 bases each). The germline gives CDR1 LNHDA, CDR2 SQIVND (reference sequence). This CDR3 has 13 residues. Trimming took 6 bases from V and 2 from J, leaving 11 bases between them. CDR3 region: CASRRGRTYEQYF. In nucleotides, the CDR3 is TGTGCCAGTAGGAGGGGTCGGACCTACGAGCAGTACTTC.